The following is a TCR beta chain sequence with its context. Its antigen remains unknown. Patients with alopecia areata provided lesional scalp punch biopsies as well as peripheral blood. The authors sorted CD4+ and CD8+ T cells from PBMCs. The data were taken from a study of CD8+ T cells in alopecia areata. Findings of the study overall: Patients showed less clear TCR sequence sharing than mice, possibly partly because of HLA diversity.

Reverse transcribed after extraction, RNA yielded cDNA as the sequencing template. Sequenced by immunoSEQ multiplex PCR; TCRdb stores in-frame clones only, minus some. The repertoire holds some 240,000 clones, with about three fifths as singletons. This CDR3 comprises 16 residues. Germline V gives CDR1 SGDLS, CDR2 YYNGEE. Trimming left V 3 bases short and J 7 bases short, with 20 bases between. The rearrangement uses TRBV9 and TRBJ2-1; D may be TRBD1 (6 bases). The source material was CD4+ T cells sorted from blood, sampled at week 0. The receptor was derived from a human donor with alopecia areata. As DNA, the CDR3 is TGTGCCAGCAGCGCACAACTAGTTCGGGACAAGAATGAGCAGTTCTTC. As protein: CASSAQLVRDKNEQFF.